There are many counts of the clone carrying this TCR beta chain. TCR beta CDR3 regions were amplified from RNA transcripts. RT-PCR in the first round (using the HTBI primer set) targeted the TCR CDR3. From the multiplex PCR reads, TCRdb called clonotypes with MiXCR, one entry per CDR3 protein. The sample has approximately 95,000 distinct CDR3 sequences; around 37% are singletons. Germline-derived CDR1 and CDR2 are ENHRY and SYGVKD. CDR3 length: 13 residues. V dropped 10 bases and J dropped 5; count of bases not matched to a gene: 9. The sample comes from a study of T cells in Graves' hyperthyroidism and ophthalmopathy. Graves' hyperthyroidism was deemed stable absent ophthalmopathy progression within 18 months. The study enrolled patients aged 18 to 65 with newly diagnosed hyperthyroidism of under 2 months' duration.

The receptor comes from a woman in her 30s with Graves' hyperthyroidism. The chain links TRBV10-3 to TRBJ1-1; 8 nucleotides line up with TRBD1. Sequencing was carried out using peripheral blood or thyroid tissue (not recorded which). The CDR3 bases are TGTGCCAGCGGCAGGGGGCAGAGGACTGAAGCTTTCTTT. This translates into CASGRGQRTEAFF.